This T cell receptor beta chain was profiled in a study of shared clonotypes between healthy human individuals. The table came from immunoSEQ multiplex PCR; TCRdb's copy has only in-frame clones and leaves some out. Among hundreds of thousands of clones listed, 95% to 96% were seen once. This clone was observed once. CD45RO-negative, CCR7-positively selected cells formed the naive CD8 fraction, excluding terminally differentiated effector memory CD45RA+ cells. The CDR3 is 15 residues long. The V segment lost 5 bases and the J segment 3 bases; nucleotides outside the gene matches: 5. Germline V lookup: CDR1 SGHDT, CDR2 YYEEEE.

The sequenced sample consisted of naive CD8+ T cells sorted from blood. The rearrangement links TRBV5-6 to TRBJ2-1; 10 nucleotides align to TRBD2. This clonotype was obtained from a young woman in good health. The CDR3 region has the DNA TGTGCCAGCAGTTCTGGGACTAGCGACTACAATGAGCAGTTCTTC. The encoded protein is CASSSGTSDYNEQFF.